Shown below are 17 T cell receptor beta chains from a single sample sequenced in a study of lymphopenia after photon versus proton radiotherapy. The assay was immunoSEQ multiplex PCR, and TCRdb's table has in-frame clones only and misses some. The sample contains over 15,000 clones, 80% to 95% of which appear only once. This specimen was peripheral blood, taken from a patient treated with photon-based radiotherapy. All receptors derive from a man between 60 and 75 years old with pancreatic cancer.

The chain has TRBV9 and TRBJ2-5, with 11 bases matching TRBD2. The length of the CDR3 is 17 residues. J gave up 5 bases and V 0 bases, and 9 bases lay outside the gene matches. Germline V lookup: CDR1 SGDLS, CDR2 YYNGEE. Here the CDR3 reads CASSVEGSGGARETQYF. DNA of the CDR3: TGTGCCAGCAGCGTAGAAGGTAGCGGGGGGGCACGGGAGACCCAGTACTTC.

The chain uses TRBV18 and TRBJ2-2, with 8 bases lining up with TRBD2. The CDR3 has 15 residues. From germline, CDR1 is KGHSH and CDR2 LQKENI. V shed 1 base and J 5 bases; nucleotides not matched to a gene: 3. CDR3 nucleotide sequence: TGTGCCAGCTCACCACAGGCGGGGGGAACCGGGGAGCTGTTTTTT. This encodes CASSPQAGGTGELFF.

The chain recombines TRBV7-9 with TRBJ2-2; 11 positions match TRBD1. CDR3 length equals 17 residues. V was pared by 5 bases and J by 6 bases, with 11 bases of the junction left unmatched. Germline assignment: CDR1 SEHNR and CDR2 FQNEAQ (reference sequence). The CDR3 DNA follows: TGTGCCAGCAGCCCGGAGGGCGGACAGGGGGCGTCCGGGGAGCTGTTTTTT. It yields the protein CASSPEGGQGASGELFF.

The rearrangement joins TRBV11-1 to TRBJ1-2, with D perhaps TRBD1 (5 bases). V was trimmed by 6 bases and J by 5 bases, leaving 16 bases between them. There are 14 residues in the CDR3. Germline CDR1 SGHAT, CDR2 FQDESV (reference sequence). CDR3 nucleotides: TGTGCCAGCAGTTCCCAGGGACGGTGGTATGGCTACACCTTC. Its protein product is CASSSQGRWYGYTF.

J is TRBJ2-1 and V is TRBV4-2; D ambiguous. The V end was cut by 0 bases, the J end by 5 bases, with 8 bases between. The CDR3 extends over 14 amino acids. Germline V gene data show CDR1 as LGHNA and CDR2 as YNFKEQ. CDR3 protein: CASSQEFHDNEQFF. The CDR3 region has the DNA TGTGCCAGCAGCCAAGAGTTCCATGACAATGAGCAGTTCTTC.

This clone has just one count. This chain uses TRBV7-3 with TRBJ2-3; 10 bases are shared with TRBD1. Trimming at V came to 1 base and at J to 5 bases, leaving 3 bases not matched to a gene. The CDR3 consists of 15 residues. CDR1 and CDR2 from the germline V gene are SGHTA and FQGTGA. Written as DNA, the CDR3 is TGTGCCAGCAGCTTAAGACAGGGGGCGATAGATACGCAGTATTTT. Translation: CASSLRQGAIDTQYF.

The CDR3 spells CASSLGPKTGGTGELFF. In nucleotides, the CDR3 is TGCGCCAGCTCCTTGGGACCAAAGACAGGGGGCACCGGGGAGCTGTTTTTT. The rearrangement uses TRBV5-1 and TRBJ2-2; 9 bases agree with TRBD1. Germline V gives CDR1 SGHRS, CDR2 YFSETQ. This CDR3 contains 17 residues. J gave up 4 bases and V 7 bases, and 14 bases lay outside the gene matches.

V usage is TRBV18 and J usage is TRBJ2-2; unclear D gene. The CDR3 has 15 residues. Per germline, CDR1 KGHSH and CDR2 LQKENI. V dropped 3 bases and J dropped 4 bases, with 12 bases sitting between them. The CDR3 region has the DNA TGTGCCAGCTCACCGGCAGCGAGAAGCACCGGGGAGCTGTTTTTT. Its protein product is CASSPAARSTGELFF.

V is TRBV6-5 and J is TRBJ2-5; D tentatively reads TRBD1 or TRBD2 (5 bases each). The CDR3 loop spans 15 amino acids. Germline loops: CDR1 MNHEY, CDR2 SVGAGI. V lost 3 bases and J 6 bases, leaving 17 bases between the germline ends. The CDR3 bases are TGTGCCAGCAGTTATACGGCGGGCAGGGAAAAGACCCAGTACTTC. Its protein product is CASSYTAGREKTQYF.

The chain couples TRBV19 to TRBJ1-5; D is unresolved. The length of the CDR3 is 16 residues. The germline V and J ends were trimmed by 1 base and 3 bases, with 13 bases remaining between them. Germline V gene lookup returns CDR1 LNHDA and CDR2 SQIVND (reference sequence). The CDR3 sequence is CASSIVVNTNNQPQHF. The CDR3, as DNA: TGTGCCAGTAGTATAGTAGTCAATACTAACAATCAGCCCCAGCATTTT.

This chain joins TRBV5-1 and TRBJ1-3; D not resolved. The CDR3 is 15 amino acids. Per the germline V gene, CDR1 is SGHRS and CDR2 is YFSETQ. V was clipped by 0 bases and J by 0 bases, with 7 bases between them. The CDR3 protein is CASSLEISSGNTIYF. The CDR3 DNA sequence: TGCGCCAGCAGCTTGGAAATAAGCTCTGGAAACACCATATATTTT.

The gene calls are TRBV5-5 and TRBJ1-5; a possible D gene is TRBD1 (5 bases). Germline lookup yields CDR1 SGHKS and CDR2 YYEKEE (reference sequence). The CDR3 sequence is 15 residues long. The germline V and J ends were trimmed by 0 bases and 4 bases, with 11 bases remaining between them. The CDR3 protein is CASSLGDLINQPQHF. CDR3 nucleotide sequence: TGTGCCAGCAGCTTGGGGGACCTTATAAATCAGCCCCAGCATTTT. Complete variable domain (other parts from reference TRBV5-5 and TRBJ1-5): DAGVTQSPTHLIKTRGQQVTLRCSPISGHKSVSWYQQVLGQGPQFIFQYYEKEERGRGNFPDRFSARQFPNYSSELNVNALLLGDSALYLCASSLGDLINQPQHFGDGTRLSIL.

The chain has TRBV19 and TRBJ2-7; a weak D match, TRBD2 (7 bases). Germline V CDR1 and CDR2: LNHDA, SQIVND (reference sequence). Trimming left V 2 bases short and J 2 bases short, with 13 bases between. This CDR3 region has 15 residues. CDR3 nucleotides: TGTGCCAGTAGTATATACGGGGGGCCGACCTACGAGCAGTACTTC. It codes for CASSIYGGPTYEQYF.

V gene TRBV7-6 combines with J gene TRBJ2-7; maybe TRBD2 (5 bases). The CDR3 loop spans 16 amino acids. Germline values: CDR1 SGHVS, CDR2 FNYEAQ. Trimming removed 5 bases from V and 0 bases from J, with 17 bases in between. The CDR3: CASSPELDSISYEQYF. The CDR3 nucleotides are TGTGCCAGCAGCCCGGAACTAGACTCCATCTCCTACGAGCAGTACTTC.

The gene calls are TRBV2 and TRBJ1-1; no definite D call. CDR1 is SNHLY and CDR2 is FYNNEI in the germline V gene. The CDR3 covers 15 residues. The germline V and J ends were trimmed by 6 bases and 0 bases, with 14 bases remaining between them. The CDR3 coding sequence is TGTGCCAGCAGACCTTCTCCCGGGATGAACACTGAAGCTTTCTTT. Protein: CASRPSPGMNTEAFF. Full variable domain (missing parts from reference TRBV2 and TRBJ1-1): EPEVTQTPSHQVTQMGQEVILRCVPISNHLYFYWYRQILGQKVEFLVSFYNNEISEKSEIFDDQFSVERPDGSNFTLKIRSTKLEDSAMYFCASRPSPGMNTEAFFGQGTRLTVV.

The rearrangement joins TRBV9 to TRBJ2-7, with a tentative D call TRBD2 (5 bases). Germline values: CDR1 SGDLS, CDR2 YYNGEE. There are 15 residues in the CDR3. Trimming stripped 2 bases from V and 3 bases from J, with 15 bases between. In DNA form, the CDR3 reads TGTGCCAGCAGCGTGGGTCCCACTAGTATCTACGAGCAGTACTTC. Protein: CASSVGPTSIYEQYF. Together with reference TRBV9 and TRBJ2-7, the CDR3 gives the full variable domain: DSGVTQTPKHLITATGQRVTLRCSPRSGDLSVYWYQQSLDQGLQFLIQYYNGEERAKGNILERFSAQQFPDLHSELNLSSLELGDSALYFCASSVGPTSIYEQYFGPGTRLTVT.

The rearrangement uses TRBV18 and TRBJ2-7; 7 bases line up with TRBD1. From germline, CDR1 is KGHSH and CDR2 LQKENI. The CDR3 length is 15 residues. J lost 1 base, V lost 1 base, and 4 bases had no gene match. Here the CDR3 DNA reads TGTGCCAGCTCACCACGACAGGGCCCTTCCTACGAGCAGTACTTC. Encoded protein: CASSPRQGPSYEQYF. Based on the CDR3 plus reference TRBV18 and TRBJ2-7, the full variable domain is NAGVMQNPRHLVRRRGQEARLRCSPMKGHSHVYWYRQLPEEGLKFMVYLQKENIIDESGMPKERFSAEFPKEGPSILRIQQVVRGDSAAYFCASSPRQGPSYEQYFGPGTRLTVT.